The T cell receptor beta chain under discussion was sequenced for a study of blood T cells in healthy people across ages. Study observations and caveats: When set beside aged donors, long-lived donors presented more naive CD4+ cells and higher diversity.

Together with a sample-barcoded 5' primer, a J-beta primer mix was included in a second PCR lasting about 7 to 11 cycles. TCRdb re-called the 5' RACE reads through MiXCR, storing one row per CDR3 protein. Here the sample spans fewer than 800,000 distinct CDR3 sequences, 20% to 25% being singletons. About this clonotype itself: Its antigen is as yet unknown.

Germline V gives CDR1 SGHTA, CDR2 FQGTGA. There are 16 residues in the CDR3. These data also formed part of another study, on T cells of mothers and their children. This second study notes: A few healthy Caucasian mothers gave samples, and so did their six children. Sequencing returned over 9 million TCR beta CDR3 reads per mother and 3 million to 3.5 million per child. It was related mother-child pairs that showed slightly higher overlap than unrelated pairs, without reaching significance.

This receptor was taken from a boy aged 5-17 years in good health. The sequenced sample was blood. The V call is TRBV7-3, the J call TRBJ2-5; no clear D. The J call may be faulty, since TRBJ2-1 better matches the DNA end. The CDR3 is CASSSAAPGPYNEQFF. The CDR3 bases are TGTGCCAGCAGCTCAGCAGCACCCGGGCCTTACAATGAGCAGTTCTTC.